What follows are 24 T cell receptor beta chains derived from one specimen sequenced in a study of identical twins (dated by TCRdb to 2016 to 2017). The library relied on 5' RACE. The instrument was an Illumina HiSeq 2000. TCRdb reran the public reads through fastp at Q25 and MiXCR, keeping productive beta chains. When rows share a CDR3 protein, they turn into one entry using the most common DNA and genes. The table for this sample lists about 1.7 million distinct CDR3 sequences; less than 35% of them were counted only once. The top ten hold around 0.25% of the sample. Sequenced input: cord blood. The receptors here all came from a newborn girl in good health.

This clonotype has ten or more counts. The chain links TRBV3-1 to TRBJ2-1; D is unclear. CDR1 LGHDT and CDR2 YNNKEL come from the germline V gene (reference sequence). With 0 bases removed from V and 6 bases from J, the gap between germline ends came to 9 bases. The CDR3 is made up of 14 amino acids. The CDR3 here is CASSQDYRVNEQFF. DNA of the CDR3: TGTGCCAGCAGCCAAGATTATAGAGTCAATGAGCAGTTCTTC.

This chain connects TRBV4-2 to TRBJ2-7; D possibly matches TRBD1 or TRBD2 (5 bases each). This CDR3 region has 17 residues. Germline CDR1 reads LGHNA; CDR2 reads YNFKEQ. V was shortened by 0 bases and J by 7 bases, with 22 bases between the two germline ends. The CDR3 DNA follows: TGTGCCAGCAGCCAAGATGTAACCGGGACCATCGGTAAGGAGCAGTACTTC. Its translation: CASSQDVTGTIGKEQYF.

This clonotype was recorded a few times. This chain links TRBV24-1 with TRBJ2-5, with D perhaps matching TRBD2 (5 bases). The CDR3 has 16 amino acids. Per germline, CDR1 KGHDR and CDR2 SFDVKD. With 3 bases removed from V and 4 bases from J, the gap between germline ends came to 17 bases. Here the CDR3 reads CATSDPSDSVRETQYF. The CDR3 DNA sequence: TGTGCCACCAGTGATCCAAGTGATAGCGTTCGAGAGACCCAGTACTTC.

This clonotype was seen only a few times. The rearrangement joins TRBV4-2 to TRBJ2-3; a weak D match, TRBD1 (5 bases). Germline V gives CDR1 LGHNA, CDR2 YNFKEQ. The CDR3 is 16 residues long. Trimming took 0 bases from V and 4 from J, leaving 14 bases between them. The CDR3 region has the DNA TGTGCCAGCAGCCAAGAACCAGGGTTTCCTCCAGATACGCAGTATTTT. Amino acid sequence: CASSQEPGFPPDTQYF.

This clonotype came up a few times. The CDR3 loop is CASSLVGTPYGYTF. CDR3 nucleotides: TGTGCCAGCAGCTTAGTCGGGACCCCCTATGGCTACACCTTC. This sequence joins TRBV7-2 and TRBJ1-2, with a weak D call TRBD1 (5 bases). Trimming took off 1 base at V and 4 bases at J, with 10 bases between the two ends. Germline CDR1 SGHTA, CDR2 FQGNSA. CDR3 length: 14 residues.

The J gene is TRBJ2-1, the V gene TRBV27, with D perhaps matching TRBD2 (6 bases). CDR3 length equals 14 residues. The germline V and J ends were trimmed by 5 bases and 4 bases, with 12 bases remaining between them. CDR1 is MNHEY and CDR2 is SMNVEV in the germline V gene (reference sequence). The chain's CDR3 is CASSLFAGYNEQFF. In DNA form, the CDR3 reads TGTGCCAGCAGTCTATTCGCGGGGTACAATGAGCAGTTCTTC.

The chain recombines TRBV30 with TRBJ2-1; D is unresolved. Germline V gene lookup returns CDR1 GTSNPN and CDR2 SVGIG (reference sequence). V was cut by 2 bases and J by 0 bases, with 2 bases left in between. The CDR3 is made up of 12 amino acids. The CDR3: CAWSFSYNEQFF. The CDR3 DNA is TGTGCCTGGAGTTTCTCCTACAATGAGCAGTTCTTC.

The chain couples TRBV30 to TRBJ1-5; 8 bases agree with TRBD1. V trimming: 1 base; J trimming: 6 bases; junction bases outside the gene matches: 5. There are 14 residues in the CDR3. Germline V gene data show CDR1 as GTSNPN and CDR2 as SVGIG (reference sequence). This chain's CDR3 is CAWSAAGGGQPQHF. CDR3 nucleotides: TGTGCCTGGAGTGCAGCAGGGGGCGGTCAGCCCCAGCATTTT.

This clonotype has ten or more counts. The chain joins TRBV29-1 to TRBJ2-7, with a tentative D call TRBD2 (6 bases). Looked up from germline, CDR1 is SQVTM and CDR2 is ANQGSEA. The V end was cut by 4 bases, the J end by 0 bases, with 10 bases between. The CDR3 spans 13 residues. CDR3 coding DNA: TGCAGCGTTGGTAAGGGACTCTCCTACGAGCAGTACTTC. Amino acids: CSVGKGLSYEQYF.

CDR3 nucleotides: TGTGCTAGTGGTTTGGCGGACGGCAATAGCAATCAGCCCCAGCATTTT. Residues: CASGLADGNSNQPQHF. This chain connects TRBV12-5 to TRBJ1-5, with D uncertain. Germline CDR1 LGHNT, CDR2 FRNRAP. The CDR3 is 16 amino acids. The V and J ends lost 1 base and 0 bases respectively, with 10 bases between them.

The chain uses TRBV3-1 and TRBJ2-1; the D gene is possibly TRBD2 (5 bases). This CDR3 is built from 16 residues. V shed 3 bases and J shed 6 bases, with 18 bases lying between them. CDR1 and CDR2 from the germline V gene are LGHDT and YNNKEL (reference sequence). The CDR3 DNA is TGTGCCAGCAGCCAGATCGGGCCTCGGGCGGGCAATGAGCAGTTCTTC. It yields the protein CASSQIGPRAGNEQFF.

In DNA form, the CDR3 reads TGTGCCAGCAGTTTTGGGTTAGCGGGGGGGAAAGAGACCCAGTACTTC. This encodes CASSFGLAGGKETQYF. J is TRBJ2-5 and V is TRBV12-3 or TRBV12-4; 11 bases align to TRBD2. The V segment lost 3 bases and the J segment 3 bases; nucleotides outside the gene matches: 6. CDR3 size: 16 residues.

The chain carries TRBV20-1 and TRBJ1-5, with D unresolved. CDR1 is DFQATT, CDR2 SNEGSKA, per germline (reference sequence). The CDR3 loop spans 19 amino acids. Trimming took 1 base from V and 2 from J, leaving 24 bases between them. The DNA for the CDR3 is TGCAGTGCTAGAGCTCCCGGCAGACGTATGGGGTTGGGCAATCAGCCCCAGCATTTT. This encodes CSARAPGRRMGLGNQPQHF.

The chain recombines TRBV2 with TRBJ1-1; D might be TRBD1 (5 bases). Trimming removed 1 base from V and 4 bases from J, with 13 bases in between. Germline V gene lookup returns CDR1 SNHLY and CDR2 FYNNEI. The CDR3 sequence is 15 residues long. CDR3 DNA: TGTGCCAGCAGTGAAGGCCAGGGAGAGAGCACTGAAGCTTTCTTT. It yields the protein CASSEGQGESTEAFF. The full variable domain, in which reference TRBV2 and TRBJ1-1 provide the parts outside the CDR3, is EPEVTQTPSHQVTQMGQEVILRCVPISNHLYFYWYRQILGQKVEFLVSFYNNEISEKSEIFDDQFSVERPDGSNFTLKIRSTKLEDSAMYFCASSEGQGESTEAFFGQGTRLTVV.

This clonotype was counted between two and nine times. This chain connects TRBV10-3 to TRBJ2-1, with TRBD2 matching 13 bases. Germline CDR1 ENHRY, CDR2 SYGVKD. The ends lost 2 bases at V and 7 bases at J; junction bases unmatched: 5. The CDR3 is made up of 16 amino acids. DNA of the CDR3: TGTGCCATCAGTGAGACTAGCGGGAGGGTCCGGAATGAGCAGTTCTTC. Translation gives CAISETSGRVRNEQFF.

This clonotype turned up a few times. The rearrangement links TRBV6-5 to TRBJ1-5; D remains unclear. This CDR3 comprises 16 residues. V lost 0 bases and J 2 bases, leaving 11 bases between the germline ends. Germline values: CDR1 MNHEY, CDR2 SVGAGI. CDR3: CASSYSSAHGNQPQHF. In DNA, the CDR3 is TGTGCCAGCAGTTACTCTTCGGCCCATGGCAATCAGCCCCAGCATTTT.

CDR3 DNA sequence: TGTGCCAGCAGCCAGTTCGGACTAGCCCACGAGCAGTACTTC. Translated, it gives CASSQFGLAHEQYF. This sequence joins TRBV14 and TRBJ2-7; TRBD2 agrees at 8 bases. The V and J ends lost 3 bases and 5 bases, in that order; junction bases with no gene match: 6. Germline V gene data show CDR1 as SGHDN and CDR2 as FVKESK. The CDR3 sequence is 14 residues long.

This chain uses TRBV6-5 with TRBJ1-5, with 10 bases aligning to TRBD1. CDR3 length: 14 amino acids. V trimming: 5 bases; J trimming: 9 bases; junction bases outside the gene matches: 7. Germline V lookup: CDR1 MNHEY, CDR2 SVGAGI. This CDR3 reads CASSLDRGQGPQHF. CDR3 DNA sequence: TGTGCCAGCAGTCTAGACAGGGGGCAAGGGCCCCAGCATTTT.

The chain uses TRBV2 and TRBJ2-1; 13 nucleotides align to TRBD2. Losses at the gene ends were 7 bases for V and 5 bases for J; bases not matched to a gene: 5. CDR3 size: 15 residues. Germline CDR1 reads SNHLY; CDR2 reads FYNNEI. In DNA, the CDR3 is TGTGCCAGCATTCCGACTAGCGGGGGGAACAATGAGCAGTTCTTC. Its protein product is CASIPTSGGNNEQFF.

This clonotype was counted at least ten times. This chain uses TRBV29-1 with TRBJ2-1; D is perhaps TRBD2 (5 bases). Germline V gene sequence: CDR1 SQVTM, CDR2 ANQGSEA. Trimming stripped 7 bases from V and 1 base from J, with 14 bases between. This CDR3 is built from 14 residues. This chain's CDR3 is CSGEGLISYNEQFF. As DNA, the CDR3 is TGCAGCGGGGAAGGACTCATTTCCTACAATGAGCAGTTCTTC.

V gene TRBV5-6 combines with J gene TRBJ2-3, with a tentative D call TRBD1 (6 bases). The CDR3 is 17 residues long. CDR1 is SGHDT, CDR2 YYEEEE, per germline. With 0 bases removed from V and 1 base from J, the gap between germline ends came to 15 bases. CDR3 amino acids: CASSLAVNREGTDTQYF. The CDR3 DNA sequence: TGTGCCAGCAGCTTGGCCGTGAACAGGGAAGGCACAGATACGCAGTATTTT.

This clonotype came up a few times. The chain links TRBV27 to TRBJ2-7; the match to TRBD1 covers 10 bases. From germline, CDR1 is MNHEY and CDR2 SMNVEV (reference sequence). This CDR3 contains 14 residues. Trimming at V came to 5 bases and at J to 8 bases, leaving 9 bases not matched to a gene. The DNA for the CDR3 is TGTGCCAGCAGTCTCACCGGGACAGGGGTAAAGCAGTACTTC. It codes for CASSLTGTGVKQYF.

A word on this clonotype: A much larger clonotype is one base distant, so this may be a read error. In DNA, the CDR3 is TGCAGCGTTGAGGAGTCCAACTGTGGCTACACCTTC. It codes for CSVEESNCGYTF. The J gene is TRBJ1-2, the V gene TRBV29-1; D uncertain. This CDR3 spans 12 amino acids. Germline CDR1 and CDR2: SQVTM and ANQGSEA.

CDR3 in amino acids: CSASPTWGNEQFF. The DNA for the CDR3 is TGCAGTGCTTCCCCTACGTGGGGCAATGAGCAGTTCTTC. This chain links TRBV20-1 with TRBJ2-1; D is unclear. The CDR3 loop spans 13 amino acids. In germline, CDR1 is DFQATT, CDR2 SNEGSKA (reference sequence). V was pared by 5 bases and J by 6 bases, with 14 bases between.